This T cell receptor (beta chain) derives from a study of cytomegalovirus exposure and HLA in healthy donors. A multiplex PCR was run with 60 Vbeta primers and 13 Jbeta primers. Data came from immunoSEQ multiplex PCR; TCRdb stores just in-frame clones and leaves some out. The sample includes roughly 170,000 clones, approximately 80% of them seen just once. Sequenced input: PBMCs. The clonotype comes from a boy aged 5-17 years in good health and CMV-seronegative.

The CDR3 DNA reads as TGTGCCACCAGCAGATACGGACAGGCTCCGGCCTACGAGCAGTACTTC. This sequence encodes CATSRYGQAPAYEQYF. The chain employs TRBV15 and TRBJ2-7; TRBD1 agrees at 7 bases. The CDR3 loop spans 16 amino acids. Germline V gives CDR1 LNHNV, CDR2 YYDKDF (reference sequence). Germline trimming cut 2 bases from V and 2 bases from J; bases unmatched to any gene: 9.